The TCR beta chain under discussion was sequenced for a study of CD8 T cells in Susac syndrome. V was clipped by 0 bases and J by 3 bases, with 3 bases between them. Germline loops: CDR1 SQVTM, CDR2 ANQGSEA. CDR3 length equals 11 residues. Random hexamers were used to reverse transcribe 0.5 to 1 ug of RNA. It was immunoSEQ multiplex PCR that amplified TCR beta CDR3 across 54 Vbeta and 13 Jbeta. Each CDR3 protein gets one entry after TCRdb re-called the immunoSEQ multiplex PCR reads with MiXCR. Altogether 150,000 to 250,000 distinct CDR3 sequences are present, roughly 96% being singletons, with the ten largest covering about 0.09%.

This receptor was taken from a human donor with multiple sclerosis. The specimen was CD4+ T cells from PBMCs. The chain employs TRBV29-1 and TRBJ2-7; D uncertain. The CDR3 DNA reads TGCAGCGTTGAAGAGGACTACGAGCAGTACTTC. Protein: CSVEEDYEQYF.